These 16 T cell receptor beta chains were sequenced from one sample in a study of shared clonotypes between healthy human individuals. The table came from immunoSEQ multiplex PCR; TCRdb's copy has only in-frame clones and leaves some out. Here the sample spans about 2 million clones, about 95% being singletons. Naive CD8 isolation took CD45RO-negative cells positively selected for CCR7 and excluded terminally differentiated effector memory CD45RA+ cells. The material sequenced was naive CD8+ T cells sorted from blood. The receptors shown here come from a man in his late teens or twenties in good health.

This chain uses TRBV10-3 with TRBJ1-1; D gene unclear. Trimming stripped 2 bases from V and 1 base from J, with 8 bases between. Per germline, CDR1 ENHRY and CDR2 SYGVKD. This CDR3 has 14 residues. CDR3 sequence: CAISENSPNTEAFF. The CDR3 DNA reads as TGTGCCATCAGTGAGAACAGCCCGAACACTGAAGCTTTCTTT.

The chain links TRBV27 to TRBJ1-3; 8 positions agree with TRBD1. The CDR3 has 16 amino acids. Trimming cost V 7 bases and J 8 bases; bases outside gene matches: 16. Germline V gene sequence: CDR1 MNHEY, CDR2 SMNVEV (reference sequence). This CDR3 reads CASTRTGKNPDHTIYF. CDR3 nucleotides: TGTGCCAGCACCCGGACAGGGAAAAACCCAGACCACACCATATATTTT.

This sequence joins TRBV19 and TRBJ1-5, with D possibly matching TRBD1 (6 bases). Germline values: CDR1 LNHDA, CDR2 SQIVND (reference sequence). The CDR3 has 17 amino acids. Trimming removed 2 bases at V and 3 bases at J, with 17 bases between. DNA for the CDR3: TGTGCCAGTAGTATAAGGGGTGCGGGACAAACCAATCAGCCCCAGCATTTT. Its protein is CASSIRGAGQTNQPQHF. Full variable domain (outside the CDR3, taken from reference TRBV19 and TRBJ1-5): DGGITQSPKYLFRKEGQNVTLSCEQNLNHDAMYWYRQDPGQGLRLIYYSQIVNDFQKGDIAEGYSVSREKKESFPLTVTSAQKNPTAFYLCASSIRGAGQTNQPQHFGDGTRLSIL.

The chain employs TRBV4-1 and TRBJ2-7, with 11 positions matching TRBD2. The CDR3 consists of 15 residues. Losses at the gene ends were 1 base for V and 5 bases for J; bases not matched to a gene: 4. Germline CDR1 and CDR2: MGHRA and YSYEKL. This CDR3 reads CASSQVAGGPDEQYF. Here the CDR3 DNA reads TGCGCCAGCAGCCAAGTAGCGGGAGGGCCAGACGAGCAGTACTTC.

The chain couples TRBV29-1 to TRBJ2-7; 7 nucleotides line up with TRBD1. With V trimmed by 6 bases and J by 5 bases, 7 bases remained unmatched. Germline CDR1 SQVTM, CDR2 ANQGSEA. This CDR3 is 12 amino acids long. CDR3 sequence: CSVSGQKDEQYF. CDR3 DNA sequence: TGCAGCGTATCGGGACAGAAAGACGAGCAGTACTTC.

The CDR3 here is CASSLGARTEAFF. DNA of the CDR3: TGTGCCAGCAGTTTGGGGGCGAGGACTGAAGCTTTCTTT. The chain recombines TRBV2 with TRBJ1-1; a possible D gene is TRBD1 (6 bases). V lost 5 bases to trimming and J lost 5 bases, with 12 bases between them. This CDR3 spans 13 amino acids. Germline V gene data show CDR1 as SNHLY and CDR2 as FYNNEI.

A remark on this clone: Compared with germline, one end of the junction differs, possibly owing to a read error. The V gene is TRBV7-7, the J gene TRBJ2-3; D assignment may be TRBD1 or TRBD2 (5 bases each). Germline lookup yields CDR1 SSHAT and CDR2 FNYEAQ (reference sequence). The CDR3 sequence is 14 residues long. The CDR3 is CASSLAPTDKKQYF. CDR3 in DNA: TGTGCTAGCAGCTTAGCGCCCACGGACAAGAAGCAGTATTTT.

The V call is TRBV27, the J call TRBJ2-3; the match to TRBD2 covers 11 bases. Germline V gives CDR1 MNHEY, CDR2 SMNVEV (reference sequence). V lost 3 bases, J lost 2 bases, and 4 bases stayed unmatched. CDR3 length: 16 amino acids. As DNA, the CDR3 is TGTGCCAGCAGTTTGTTTAGCGGGGGGGACACAGATACGCAGTATTTT. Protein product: CASSLFSGGDTDTQYF.

CDR3 sequence reads: CASSWDGEETQYF. In DNA form, the CDR3 reads TGTGCCAGTAGTTGGGACGGAGAAGAGACCCAGTACTTC. The V call is TRBV19, the J call TRBJ2-5; D tentatively reads TRBD1 or TRBD2 (5 bases each). V was cut by 5 bases and J by 3 bases, with 10 bases left in between. CDR3 length equals 13 residues. Germline loops: CDR1 LNHDA, CDR2 SQIVND (reference sequence).

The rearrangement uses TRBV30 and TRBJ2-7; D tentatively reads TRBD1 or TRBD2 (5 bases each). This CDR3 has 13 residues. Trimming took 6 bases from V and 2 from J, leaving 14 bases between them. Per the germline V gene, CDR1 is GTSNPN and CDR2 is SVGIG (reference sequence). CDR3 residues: CACSGTSAYEQYF. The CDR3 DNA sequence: TGTGCCTGTTCCGGGACCTCTGCCTACGAGCAGTACTTC. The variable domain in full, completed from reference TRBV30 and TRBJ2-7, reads SQTIHQWPATLVQPVGSPLSLECTVEGTSNPNLYWYRQAAGRGLQLLFYSVGIGQISSEVPQNLSASRPQDRQFILSSKKLLLSDSGFYLCACSGTSAYEQYFGPGTRLTVT.

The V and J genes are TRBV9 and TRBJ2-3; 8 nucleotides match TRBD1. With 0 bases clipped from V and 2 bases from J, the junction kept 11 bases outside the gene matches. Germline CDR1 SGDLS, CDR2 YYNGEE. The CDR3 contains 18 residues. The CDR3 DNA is TGTGCCAGCAGCGTAGGATTTTCCGGGACAGGATACACAGATACGCAGTATTTT. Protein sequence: CASSVGFSGTGYTDTQYF. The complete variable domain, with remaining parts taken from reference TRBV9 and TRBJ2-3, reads DSGVTQTPKHLITATGQRVTLRCSPRSGDLSVYWYQQSLDQGLQFLIQYYNGEERAKGNILERFSAQQFPDLHSELNLSSLELGDSALYFCASSVGFSGTGYTDTQYFGPGTRLTVL.

The DNA of the CDR3 is TGTGCCAGCAGCGCTGCAGGCTCCTATAATTCACCCCTCCACTTT. It specifies CASSAAGSYNSPLHF. V is TRBV9 and J is TRBJ1-6; D remains ambiguous. Germline CDR1 and CDR2: SGDLS and YYNGEE. The CDR3 is 15 amino acids. Trimming took off 3 bases at V and 0 bases at J, with 7 bases between the two ends.

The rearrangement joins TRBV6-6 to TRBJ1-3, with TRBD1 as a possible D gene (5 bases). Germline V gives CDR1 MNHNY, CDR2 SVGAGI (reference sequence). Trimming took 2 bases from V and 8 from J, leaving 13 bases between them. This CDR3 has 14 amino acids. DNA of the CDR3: TGTGCCAGCAGTTACGGGGGAGGGGAATACACCATATATTTT. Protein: CASSYGGGEYTIYF.

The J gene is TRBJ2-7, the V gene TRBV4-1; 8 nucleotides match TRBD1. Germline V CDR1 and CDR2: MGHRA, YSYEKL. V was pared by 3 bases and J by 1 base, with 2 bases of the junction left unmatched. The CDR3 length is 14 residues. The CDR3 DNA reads TGCGCCAGCAGCCAGAGGGACAGGTCCTACGAGCAGTACTTC. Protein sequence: CASSQRDRSYEQYF.

The DNA for the CDR3 is TGTGCCAGCAGCTTGTTCGGGACAGGTTATGGCTACACCTTC. Amino acid sequence: CASSLFGTGYGYTF. The V gene is TRBV5-4, the J gene TRBJ1-2; TRBD1 agrees at 8 bases. V dropped 1 base and J dropped 5; count of bases not matched to a gene: 4. The CDR3 covers 14 residues. The germline gives CDR1 SGHNT, CDR2 YYREEE (reference sequence). The full variable domain, its missing parts supplied by reference TRBV5-4 and TRBJ1-2, is ETGVTQSPTHLIKTRGQQVTLRCSSQSGHNTVSWYQQALGQGPQFIFQYYREEENGRGNFPPRFSGLQFPNYSSELNVNALELDDSALYLCASSLFGTGYGYTFGSGTRLTVV.

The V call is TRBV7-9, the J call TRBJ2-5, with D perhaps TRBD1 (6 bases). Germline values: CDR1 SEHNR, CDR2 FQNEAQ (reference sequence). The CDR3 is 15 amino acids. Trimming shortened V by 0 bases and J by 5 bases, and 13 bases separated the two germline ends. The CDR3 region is CASSLAVGARETQYF. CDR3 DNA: TGTGCCAGCAGCTTAGCGGTGGGGGCGCGGGAGACCCAGTACTTC.